These 17 T cell receptor beta chains were all obtained from the same sample, sequenced in a study of cytomegalovirus exposure and HLA in healthy donors. The PCR made use of 60 Vbeta and 13 Jbeta primers. Sequenced by immunoSEQ multiplex PCR; TCRdb stores in-frame clones only, minus some. The table records 130,000 to 150,000 clones, approximately 73% of them present only once. Sequenced sample: PBMCs. Source of these receptors: a human donor in good health.

This clone was detected a few times. V is TRBV6-6 and J is TRBJ1-3, with a possible D match to TRBD1 (6 bases). The length of the CDR3 is 13 residues. The germline V and J ends were trimmed by 6 bases and 2 bases, with 8 bases remaining between them. In germline, CDR1 is MNHNY, CDR2 SVGAGI (reference sequence). The CDR3: CASSGQPGNTIYF. The CDR3 coding sequence is TGTGCCAGCAGCGGACAGCCTGGAAACACCATATATTTT.

The V and J genes are TRBV4-1 and TRBJ1-6; 7 bases line up with TRBD1. The CDR3 has 16 amino acids. Germline V gene data show CDR1 as MGHRA and CDR2 as YSYEKL. Losses at the gene ends were 0 bases for V and 5 bases for J; bases not matched to a gene: 4. The CDR3 region has the DNA TGCGCCAGCAGCCAAGAAACGGGACAGAATAATTCACCCCTCCACTTT. This encodes CASSQETGQNNSPLHF.

The J gene is TRBJ1-2, the V gene TRBV7-3, with TRBD1 matching 10 bases. Germline V CDR1 and CDR2: SGHTA, FQGTGA. V lost 2 bases and J lost 5; bases outside the gene matches: 11. The CDR3 consists of 17 residues. In nucleotides, the CDR3 is TGTGCCAGCAGCTTAGGGACAGGGGAAGGGGCAGGATATGGCTACACCTTC. As protein: CASSLGTGEGAGYGYTF.

The chain has TRBV15 and TRBJ1-1, with 7 bases matching TRBD1. This CDR3 has 16 amino acids. The germline gives CDR1 LNHNV, CDR2 YYDKDF (reference sequence). J lost 1 base, V lost 3 bases, and 8 bases had no gene match. CDR3 in amino acids: CATSSAFGTANTEAFF. The CDR3, as DNA: TGTGCCACCAGCAGTGCTTTTGGGACAGCGAACACTGAAGCTTTCTTT.

As DNA, the CDR3 is TGCGCCAGGAAACAGAACACCGGGGAGCTGTTTTTT. Protein sequence: CARKQNTGELFF. This chain joins TRBV5-1 and TRBJ2-2; D is unresolved. Trimming took off 8 bases at V and 1 base at J, with 6 bases between the two ends. Germline values: CDR1 SGHRS, CDR2 YFSETQ. The length of the CDR3 is 12 residues.

The chain joins TRBV5-1 to TRBJ2-2, with 11 bases aligning to TRBD1. CDR3 length: 16 amino acids. The V gene's germline CDR1 is SGHRS and CDR2 YFSETQ. V was pared by 2 bases and J by 5 bases, with 5 bases of the junction left unmatched. This CDR3 reads CASSFSDRGRTGELFF. The CDR3 DNA reads as TGCGCCAGCAGCTTTTCGGACAGGGGGCGAACCGGGGAGCTGTTTTTT.

The rearrangement uses TRBV7-9 and TRBJ2-1, with 8 bases fitting TRBD2. V dropped 1 base and J dropped 4; count of bases not matched to a gene: 6. CDR1 and CDR2 (germline): SEHNR, FQNEAQ (reference sequence). The CDR3 is made up of 16 amino acids. CDR3 nucleotide sequence: TGTGCCAGCAGCTTAGAAGGCGGGAGGACGTACAATGAGCAGTTCTTC. It is translated as CASSLEGGRTYNEQFF.

This clone appeared once. The CDR3 reads CASSFRERGRFYNEQFF. The CDR3 nucleotides are TGTGCCAGCAGTTTTCGGGAGCGGGGGAGGTTCTACAATGAGCAGTTCTTC. The chain uses TRBV28 and TRBJ2-1, with 8 bases lining up with TRBD2. The CDR3 spans 17 residues. Germline V gives CDR1 MDHEN, CDR2 SYDVKM. With V trimmed by 3 bases and J by 3 bases, 10 bases remained unmatched.

The CDR3 region is CASSQGLAGGPGTDTQYF. The CDR3 DNA sequence: TGTGCCAGCAGCCAAGGACTAGCGGGGGGGCCGGGCACAGATACGCAGTATTTT. The chain combines TRBV4-2 with TRBJ2-3, with 14 positions matching TRBD2. V gave up 1 base and J gave up 1 base; unmatched junction bases: 4. Per the germline V gene, CDR1 is LGHNA and CDR2 is YNFKEQ. The CDR3 sequence is 18 residues long.

The chain is built from TRBV10-3 and TRBJ1-3; D gene unclear. Deletions cut 0 bases from V and 4 bases from J, with 13 bases between. Per the germline V gene, CDR1 is ENHRY and CDR2 is SYGVKD. The CDR3 is 16 residues long. As DNA, the CDR3 is TGTGCCATCAGTGAGTCCTTGAACAGCTGGGGAAACACCATATATTTT. Translation: CAISESLNSWGNTIYF.

This chain connects TRBV6-1 to TRBJ2-1; TRBD2 agrees at 8 bases. Germline CDR1 is MNHNS and CDR2 is SASEGT. J lost 0 bases, V lost 4 bases, and 5 bases had no gene match. This CDR3 comprises 16 residues. CDR3 sequence reads: CASSAVAGSSYNEQFF. In DNA, the CDR3 is TGTGCCAGCAGTGCGGTAGCGGGGAGCTCCTACAATGAGCAGTTCTTC.

This chain links TRBV6-6 with TRBJ1-5; maybe TRBD1 (5 bases). The CDR3 runs to 13 residues. Trimming removed 0 bases from V and 6 bases from J, with 6 bases in between. Per the germline V gene, CDR1 is MNHNY and CDR2 is SVGAGI (reference sequence). CDR3 DNA sequence: TGTGCCAGCAGTTACTCTAGGGGTCAGCCCCAGCATTTT. This gives the protein CASSYSRGQPQHF.

The rearrangement links TRBV27 to TRBJ2-1; the D gene is possibly TRBD1 (5 bases). Trimming left V 3 bases short and J 3 bases short, with 12 bases between. The CDR3 runs 15 residues. Germline CDR1 MNHEY, CDR2 SMNVEV (reference sequence). Written as DNA, the CDR3 is TGTGCCAGCAGTTTGCGTGACAGTTACTACAATGAGCAGTTCTTC. Encoded protein: CASSLRDSYYNEQFF.

This clone was seen only once. The CDR3: CASSLEPTSGSGNTIYF. DNA for the CDR3: TGTGCCAGCAGCTTAGAGCCCACGAGCGGCTCTGGAAACACCATATATTTT. J is TRBJ1-3 and V is TRBV13, with D unresolved. There are 17 residues in the CDR3. Trimming pared 1 base from V and 0 bases from J, leaving 13 bases between. Per the germline V gene, CDR1 is PRHDT and CDR2 is FYEKMQ (reference sequence). The full variable domain, completed using reference TRBV13 and TRBJ1-3, is AAGVIQSPRHLIKEKRETATLKCYPIPRHDTVYWYQQGPGQDPQFLISFYEKMQSDKGSIPDRFSAQQFSDYHSELNMSSLELGDSALYFCASSLEPTSGSGNTIYFGEGSWLTVV.

This chain connects TRBV5-4 to TRBJ2-7; D possibly corresponds to TRBD1 (6 bases). The V end was cut by 4 bases, the J end by 2 bases, with 13 bases between. The CDR3 sequence is 14 residues long. The V gene's germline CDR1 is SGHNT and CDR2 YYREEE (reference sequence). CDR3 residues: CASSQQPGAYEQYF. DNA for the CDR3: TGTGCCAGCAGCCAACAGCCAGGGGCCTACGAGCAGTACTTC.

This chain uses TRBV19 with TRBJ2-5; D is perhaps TRBD2 (6 bases). In germline, CDR1 is LNHDA, CDR2 SQIVND (reference sequence). This CDR3 spans 14 amino acids. V dropped 3 bases and J dropped 5 bases, with 13 bases sitting between them. This CDR3 reads CASSMGAGTETQYF. CDR3 sequence (DNA): TGTGCCAGTAGTATGGGAGCGGGTACTGAGACCCAGTACTTC.

The rearrangement uses TRBV14 and TRBJ1-2; D ambiguous. V was shortened by 3 bases and J by 3 bases, with 8 bases between the two germline ends. Germline CDR1 is SGHDN and CDR2 is FVKESK. The CDR3 extends over 13 amino acids. CDR3 sequence reads: CASSQGRDYGYTF. The CDR3 DNA is TGTGCCAGCAGCCAGGGCAGAGACTATGGCTACACCTTC.